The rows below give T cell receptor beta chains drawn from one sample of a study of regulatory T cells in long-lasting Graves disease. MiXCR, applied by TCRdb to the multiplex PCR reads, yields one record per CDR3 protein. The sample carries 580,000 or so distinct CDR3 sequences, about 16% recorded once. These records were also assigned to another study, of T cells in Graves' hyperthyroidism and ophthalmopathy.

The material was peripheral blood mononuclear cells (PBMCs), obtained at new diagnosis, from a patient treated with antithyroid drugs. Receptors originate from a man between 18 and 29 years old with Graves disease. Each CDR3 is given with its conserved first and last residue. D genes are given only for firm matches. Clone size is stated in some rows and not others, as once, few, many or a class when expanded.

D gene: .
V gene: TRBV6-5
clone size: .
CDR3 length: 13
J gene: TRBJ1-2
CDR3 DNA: TGTGCCAGCAGTTTGTATCCTAACTATGGCTACACCTTC
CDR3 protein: CASSLYPNYGYTF

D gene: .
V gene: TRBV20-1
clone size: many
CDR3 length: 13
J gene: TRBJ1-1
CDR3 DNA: TGCAGTGTCACAGTGCCATCGAGCACTGAAGCTTTCTTT
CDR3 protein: CSVTVPSSTEAFF

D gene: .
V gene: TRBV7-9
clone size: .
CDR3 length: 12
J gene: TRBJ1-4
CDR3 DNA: TGTGCCAGCGAGGTAGAGGAGGAAAAACTGTTTTTT
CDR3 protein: CASEVEEEKLFF

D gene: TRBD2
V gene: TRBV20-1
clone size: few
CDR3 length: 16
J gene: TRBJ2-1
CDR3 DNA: TGCAGTGCTAGAGTCGGATCGGGGGGGGGCTACAATGAGCAGTTCTTC
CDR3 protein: CSARVGSGGGYNEQFF

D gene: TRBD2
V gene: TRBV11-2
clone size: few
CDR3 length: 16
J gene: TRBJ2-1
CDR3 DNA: TGTGCCAGCAGCTTAGGGGTATCGGGGGGGGACAATGAGCAGTTCTTC
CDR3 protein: CASSLGVSGGDNEQFF

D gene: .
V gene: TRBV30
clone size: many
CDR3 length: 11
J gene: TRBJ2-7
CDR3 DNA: TGTGCCTGGAGACAGCGGTACGAGCAGTACTTC
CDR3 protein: CAWRQRYEQYF

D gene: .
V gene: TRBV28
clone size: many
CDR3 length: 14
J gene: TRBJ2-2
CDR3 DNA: TGTGCCAGCAGTATACAGGGTGGCGCCGGGGAGCTGTTTTTT
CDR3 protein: CASSIQGGAGELFF

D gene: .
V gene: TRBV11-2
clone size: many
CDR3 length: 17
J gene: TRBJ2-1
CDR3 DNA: TGTGCCAGCAGCCTAACAGGGGGCGGGAGGATCTACAATGAGCAGTTCTTC
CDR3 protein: CASSLTGGGRIYNEQFF

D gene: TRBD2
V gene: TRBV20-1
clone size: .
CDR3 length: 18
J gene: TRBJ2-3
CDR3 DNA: TGCAGTGCTAGAGATTACTCTGCGGGGGAGAAGGGCACAGATACGCAGTATTTT
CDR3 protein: CSARDYSAGEKGTDTQYF

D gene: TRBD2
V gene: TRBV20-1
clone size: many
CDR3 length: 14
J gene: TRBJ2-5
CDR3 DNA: TGCAGTGCCTCCGTGGGGGGGAACCAAGAGACCCAGTACTTC
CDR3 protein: CSASVGGNQETQYF

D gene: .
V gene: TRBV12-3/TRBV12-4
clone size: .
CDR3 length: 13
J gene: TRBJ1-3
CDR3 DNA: TGTGCCAGCAGTCCGCAGTGGAGAAACACCATATATTTT
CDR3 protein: CASSPQWRNTIYF

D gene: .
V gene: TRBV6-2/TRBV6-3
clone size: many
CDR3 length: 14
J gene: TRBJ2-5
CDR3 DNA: TGTGCCAGCAGTCAAGCGGTAGGGCGGAAGACCCAGTACTTC
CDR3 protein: CASSQAVGRKTQYF

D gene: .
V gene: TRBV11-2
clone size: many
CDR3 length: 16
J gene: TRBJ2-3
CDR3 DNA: TGTGCCAGCAGCTCTCGAAATCGGGGGAGCACAGATACGCAGTATTTT
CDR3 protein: CASSSRNRGSTDTQYF

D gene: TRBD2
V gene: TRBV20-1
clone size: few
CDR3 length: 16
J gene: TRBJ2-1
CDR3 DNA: TGCAGTGCTAGAGATCTCGCTAGCGGGAGGGACAATGAGCAGTTCTTC
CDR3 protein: CSARDLASGRDNEQFF

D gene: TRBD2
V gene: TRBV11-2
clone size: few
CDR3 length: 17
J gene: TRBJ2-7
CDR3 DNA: TGTGCCAGCAGCCTTTTAACCGGGACTAGAAGACACTACGAGCAGTACTTC
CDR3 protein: CASSLLTGTRRHYEQYF

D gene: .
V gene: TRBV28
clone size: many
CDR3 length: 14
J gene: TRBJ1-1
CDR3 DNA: TGTGCCAGCATCCTTCAGGGATCGGGCACTGAAGCTTTCTTT
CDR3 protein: CASILQGSGTEAFF

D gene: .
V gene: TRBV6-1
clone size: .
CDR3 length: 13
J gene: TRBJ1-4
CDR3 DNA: TGTGCCACCCTGACAGCGCAAAATGAAAAACTGTTTTTT
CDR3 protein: CATLTAQNEKLFF

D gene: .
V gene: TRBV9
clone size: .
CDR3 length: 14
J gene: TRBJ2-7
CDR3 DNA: TGTGCCAGCAGCGTAGGAGGGCTGAACGACGAGCAGTACTTC
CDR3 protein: CASSVGGLNDEQYF

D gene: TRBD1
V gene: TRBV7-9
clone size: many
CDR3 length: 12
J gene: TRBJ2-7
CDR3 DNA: TGTGCCAGCAGTACAGGGGCCTACGAGCAGTACTTC
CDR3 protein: CASSTGAYEQYF

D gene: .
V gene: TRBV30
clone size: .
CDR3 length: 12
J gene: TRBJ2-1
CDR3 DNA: TGTGCCTGGGGCCCGGCTAGCTACGAGCAGTTCTTC
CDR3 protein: CAWGPASYEQFF

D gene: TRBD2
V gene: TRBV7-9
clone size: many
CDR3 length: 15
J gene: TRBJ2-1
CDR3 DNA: TGTGCCAGCAGCATGGGACTAGCGACGGAGGATGAGCAGTTCTTC
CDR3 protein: CASSMGLATEDEQFF

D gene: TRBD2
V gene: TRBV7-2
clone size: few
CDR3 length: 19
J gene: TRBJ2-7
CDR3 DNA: TGTGCCAGCAGCGCTACCAGGTGGACTAGCGGGACTACTCCCTACGAGCAGTACTTC
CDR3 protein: CASSATRWTSGTTPYEQYF

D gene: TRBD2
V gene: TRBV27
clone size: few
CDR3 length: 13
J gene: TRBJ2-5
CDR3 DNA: TGTGCCAGCAGGGATAGCGGGAGAGAGACCCAGTACTTC
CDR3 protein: CASRDSGRETQYF

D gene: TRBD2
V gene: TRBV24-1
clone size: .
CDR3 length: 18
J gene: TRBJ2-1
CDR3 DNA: TGTGCCACCAGTGATCACCCCTCGAGCGGGAGCCGCTACAATGAGCAGTTCTTC
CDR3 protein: CATSDHPSSGSRYNEQFF

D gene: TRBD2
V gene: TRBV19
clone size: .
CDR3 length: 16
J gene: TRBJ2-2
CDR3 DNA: TGTGCCAGTATTATGGGGACTACTGCGAACACCGGGGAGCTGTTTTTT
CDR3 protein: CASIMGTTANTGELFF

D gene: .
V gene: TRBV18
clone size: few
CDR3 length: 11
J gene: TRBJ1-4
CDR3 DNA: TGTGCCAGAGGGACTAATGAAAAACTGTTTTTT
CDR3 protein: CARGTNEKLFF

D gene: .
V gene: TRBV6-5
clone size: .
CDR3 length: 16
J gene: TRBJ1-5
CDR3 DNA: TGTGCCAGCAGTTATCCGGGCCCCGAGATTTATCAGCCCCAGCATTTT
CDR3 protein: CASSYPGPEIYQPQHF

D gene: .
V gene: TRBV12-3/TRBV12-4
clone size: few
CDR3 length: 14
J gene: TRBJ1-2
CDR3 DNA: TGTGCCAGCAGTGAGGTTGACGGAAACTATGGCTACACCTTC
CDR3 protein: CASSEVDGNYGYTF

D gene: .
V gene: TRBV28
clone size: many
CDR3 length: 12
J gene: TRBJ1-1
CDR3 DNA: TGTGCCAGCAGGGGGGAAGGGCGGATAGCTTTCTTT
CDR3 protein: CASRGEGRIAFF

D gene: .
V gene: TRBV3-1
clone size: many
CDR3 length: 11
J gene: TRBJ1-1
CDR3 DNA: TGTGCCAGCAGATCGACAGGTGAAGCTTTCTTT
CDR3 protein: CASRSTGEAFF

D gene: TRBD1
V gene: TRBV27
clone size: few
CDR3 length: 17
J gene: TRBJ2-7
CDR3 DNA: TGTGCCAGCAGTTCCCATGGTGGGAGTCGGGACAGCTACGAGCAGTACTTC
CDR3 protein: CASSSHGGSRDSYEQYF

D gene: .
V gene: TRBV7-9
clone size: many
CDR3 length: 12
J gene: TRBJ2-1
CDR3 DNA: TGTGCCAGCAGCGTCGAATACAATGAGCAGTTCTTC
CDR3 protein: CASSVEYNEQFF

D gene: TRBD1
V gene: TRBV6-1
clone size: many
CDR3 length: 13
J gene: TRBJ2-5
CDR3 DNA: TGTGCCAGCAGGGGGACAGCGAAAGAGACCCAGTACTTC
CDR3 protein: CASRGTAKETQYF

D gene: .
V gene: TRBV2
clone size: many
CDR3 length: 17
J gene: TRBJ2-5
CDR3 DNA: TGTGCCAGCAGTCCCTCTGGGGGGAGTTTATACATAGAGACCCAGTACTTC
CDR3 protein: CASSPSGGSLYIETQYF

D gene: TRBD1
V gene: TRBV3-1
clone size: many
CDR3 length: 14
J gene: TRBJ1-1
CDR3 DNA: TGTGCCAGCAGCCAAGGAGGGGGCCTCGGTGAAGCTTTCTTT
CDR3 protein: CASSQGGGLGEAFF

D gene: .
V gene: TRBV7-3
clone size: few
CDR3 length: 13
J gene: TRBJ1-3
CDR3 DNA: TGTGCCAGCAGCTCCGGCACAGGAAACACCATATATTTT
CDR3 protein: CASSSGTGNTIYF

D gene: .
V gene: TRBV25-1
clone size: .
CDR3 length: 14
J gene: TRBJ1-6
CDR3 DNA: TGTGCCAGCCGAAAGCACGGGAATAATTCACCCCTCCACTTT
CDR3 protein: CASRKHGNNSPLHF

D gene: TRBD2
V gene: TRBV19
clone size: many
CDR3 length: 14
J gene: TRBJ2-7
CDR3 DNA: TGTGCCAGTAGTTCGGGACTATTTGACTACGAGCAGTACTTC
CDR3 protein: CASSSGLFDYEQYF

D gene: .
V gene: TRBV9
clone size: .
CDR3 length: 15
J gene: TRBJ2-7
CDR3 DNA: TGTGCCAGCAGCGTAGATAGTGACGGGTCCTACGAGCAGTACTTC
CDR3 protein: CASSVDSDGSYEQYF

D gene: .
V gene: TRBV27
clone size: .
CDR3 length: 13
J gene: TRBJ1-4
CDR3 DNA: TGTGCCAGCAGTTCCACGGGACGAGAAAAACTGTTTTTT
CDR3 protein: CASSSTGREKLFF

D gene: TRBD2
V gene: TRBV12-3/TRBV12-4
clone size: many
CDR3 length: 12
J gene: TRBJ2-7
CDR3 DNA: TGTGCCAGCAAAACTAGCGGCTACGAGCAGTACTTC
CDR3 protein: CASKTSGYEQYF

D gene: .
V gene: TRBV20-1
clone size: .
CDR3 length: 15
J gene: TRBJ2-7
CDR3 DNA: TGCAGTGCTGGAGATCCCAGGGTGAGCTCCTACGAGCAGTACTTC
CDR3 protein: CSAGDPRVSSYEQYF

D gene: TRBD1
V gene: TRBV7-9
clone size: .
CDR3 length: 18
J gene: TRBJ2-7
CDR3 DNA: TGTGCCAGCAGCCTGCCTACCACCGGGACAGGGAGCTCCTACGAGCAGTACTTC
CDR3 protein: CASSLPTTGTGSSYEQYF

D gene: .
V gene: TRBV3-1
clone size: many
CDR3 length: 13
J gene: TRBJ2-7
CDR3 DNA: TGTGCCAGCAGCCCCTTAAGTGCGTACGAGCAGTACTTC
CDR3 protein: CASSPLSAYEQYF

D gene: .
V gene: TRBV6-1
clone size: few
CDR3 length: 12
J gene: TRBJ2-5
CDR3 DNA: TGTGCCAGCAGACGAGTAGGGGAGACCCAGTACTTC
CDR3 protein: CASRRVGETQYF

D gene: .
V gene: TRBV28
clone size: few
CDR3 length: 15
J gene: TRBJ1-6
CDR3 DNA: TGTGCCAGCAGTCCGAAGGGGATATATAATTCACCCCTCCACTTT
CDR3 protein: CASSPKGIYNSPLHF

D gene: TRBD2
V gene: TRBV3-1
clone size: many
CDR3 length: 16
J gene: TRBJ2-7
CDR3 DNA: TGTGCCAGCAGCCAAGCACTAGCGGGAGGGCCTGACGAGCAGTACTTC
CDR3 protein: CASSQALAGGPDEQYF

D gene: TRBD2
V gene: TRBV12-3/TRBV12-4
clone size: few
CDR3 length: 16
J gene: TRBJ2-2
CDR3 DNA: TGTGCCAGCAGTTTGTTGGCGGGAGCGAACACCGGGGAGCTGTTTTTT
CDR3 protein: CASSLLAGANTGELFF

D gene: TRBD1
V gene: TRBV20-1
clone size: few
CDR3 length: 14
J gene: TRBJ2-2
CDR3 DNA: TGCAGTGCTAGAAGCCAGGGGGCGTCCGGGGAGCTGTTTTTT
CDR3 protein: CSARSQGASGELFF

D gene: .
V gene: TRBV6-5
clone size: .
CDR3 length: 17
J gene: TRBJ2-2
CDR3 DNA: TGTGCCAGCAGTTACTCGAAAGGGACTTTGAACACCGGGGAGCTGTTTTTT
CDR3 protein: CASSYSKGTLNTGELFF

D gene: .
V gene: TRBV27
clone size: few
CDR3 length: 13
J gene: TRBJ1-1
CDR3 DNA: TGTGCCAGCAGTTTTTCGTTGGCCTATGAAGCTTTCTTT
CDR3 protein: CASSFSLAYEAFF

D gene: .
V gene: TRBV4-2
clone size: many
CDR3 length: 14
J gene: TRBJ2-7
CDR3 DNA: TGTGCCAGCAGCCAAGACCGGTTCCTCGGGGAGCAGTACTTC
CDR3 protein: CASSQDRFLGEQYF

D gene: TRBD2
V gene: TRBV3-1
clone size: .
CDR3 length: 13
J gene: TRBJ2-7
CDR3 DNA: TGTGTCAGCAGCCCAGGACTAGCCTACGAGCAGTACTTC
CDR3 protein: CVSSPGLAYEQYF

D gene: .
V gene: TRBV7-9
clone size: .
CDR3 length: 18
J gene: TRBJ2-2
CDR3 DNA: TGTGCCAGCACCTTACCCGCGACTAGTGATTACAACACCGGGGAGCTGTTTTTT
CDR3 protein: CASTLPATSDYNTGELFF

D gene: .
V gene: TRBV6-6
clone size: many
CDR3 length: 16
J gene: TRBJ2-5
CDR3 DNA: TGTGCCAGCAGTTACTCGGCGGGGGCGGGCCAAGAGACCCAGTACTTC
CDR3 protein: CASSYSAGAGQETQYF

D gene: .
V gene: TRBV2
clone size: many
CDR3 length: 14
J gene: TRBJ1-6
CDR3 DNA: TGTGCCAGCATTGAGGGCAGCAATAATTCACCCCTCCACTTT
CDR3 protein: CASIEGSNNSPLHF

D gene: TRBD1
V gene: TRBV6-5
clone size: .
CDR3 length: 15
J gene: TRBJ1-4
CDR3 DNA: TGTGCCAGCAGTTTTGACAGGGCAACTAATGAAAAACTGTTTTTT
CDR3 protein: CASSFDRATNEKLFF

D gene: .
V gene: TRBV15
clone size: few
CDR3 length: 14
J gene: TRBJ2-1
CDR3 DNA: TGTGCCACCAGCAGGGCCAGCTCCTACAATGAGCAGTTCTTC
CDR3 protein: CATSRASSYNEQFF

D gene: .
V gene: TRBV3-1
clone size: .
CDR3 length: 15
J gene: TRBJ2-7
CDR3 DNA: TGTGCCAGCAGCCAAGATCCGGGCGCCGCCTACGAGCAGTACTTC
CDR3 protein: CASSQDPGAAYEQYF

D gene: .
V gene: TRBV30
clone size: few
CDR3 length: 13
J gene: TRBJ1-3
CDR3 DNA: TGTGCCTGGAGTGTAAACTCTGGAAACACCATATATTTT
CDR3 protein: CAWSVNSGNTIYF